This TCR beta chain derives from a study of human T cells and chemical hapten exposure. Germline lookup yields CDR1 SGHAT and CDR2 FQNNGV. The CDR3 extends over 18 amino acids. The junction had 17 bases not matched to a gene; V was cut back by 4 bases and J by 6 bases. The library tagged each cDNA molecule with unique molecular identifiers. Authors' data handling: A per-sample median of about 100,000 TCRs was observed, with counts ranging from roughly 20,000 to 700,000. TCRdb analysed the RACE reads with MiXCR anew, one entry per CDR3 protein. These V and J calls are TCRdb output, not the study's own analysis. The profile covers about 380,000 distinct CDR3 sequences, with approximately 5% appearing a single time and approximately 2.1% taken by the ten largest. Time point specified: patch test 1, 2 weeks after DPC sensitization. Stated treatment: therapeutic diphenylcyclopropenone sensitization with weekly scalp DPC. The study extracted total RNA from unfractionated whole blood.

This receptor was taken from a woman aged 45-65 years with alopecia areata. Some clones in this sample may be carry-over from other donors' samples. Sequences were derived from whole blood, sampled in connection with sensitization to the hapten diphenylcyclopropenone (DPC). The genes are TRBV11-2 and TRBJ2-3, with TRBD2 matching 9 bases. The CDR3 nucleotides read TGTGCCAGCAGCTCCGGCCGGGGGCTAGCGGGACCGGGTGATACGCAGTATTTT. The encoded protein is CASSSGRGLAGPGDTQYF. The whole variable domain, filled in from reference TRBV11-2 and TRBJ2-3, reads EAGVAQSPRYKIIEKRQSVAFWCNPISGHATLYWYQQILGQGPKLLIQFQNNGVVDDSQLPKDRFSAERLKGVDSTLKIQPAKLEDSAVYLCASSSGRGLAGPGDTQYFGPGTRLTVL.